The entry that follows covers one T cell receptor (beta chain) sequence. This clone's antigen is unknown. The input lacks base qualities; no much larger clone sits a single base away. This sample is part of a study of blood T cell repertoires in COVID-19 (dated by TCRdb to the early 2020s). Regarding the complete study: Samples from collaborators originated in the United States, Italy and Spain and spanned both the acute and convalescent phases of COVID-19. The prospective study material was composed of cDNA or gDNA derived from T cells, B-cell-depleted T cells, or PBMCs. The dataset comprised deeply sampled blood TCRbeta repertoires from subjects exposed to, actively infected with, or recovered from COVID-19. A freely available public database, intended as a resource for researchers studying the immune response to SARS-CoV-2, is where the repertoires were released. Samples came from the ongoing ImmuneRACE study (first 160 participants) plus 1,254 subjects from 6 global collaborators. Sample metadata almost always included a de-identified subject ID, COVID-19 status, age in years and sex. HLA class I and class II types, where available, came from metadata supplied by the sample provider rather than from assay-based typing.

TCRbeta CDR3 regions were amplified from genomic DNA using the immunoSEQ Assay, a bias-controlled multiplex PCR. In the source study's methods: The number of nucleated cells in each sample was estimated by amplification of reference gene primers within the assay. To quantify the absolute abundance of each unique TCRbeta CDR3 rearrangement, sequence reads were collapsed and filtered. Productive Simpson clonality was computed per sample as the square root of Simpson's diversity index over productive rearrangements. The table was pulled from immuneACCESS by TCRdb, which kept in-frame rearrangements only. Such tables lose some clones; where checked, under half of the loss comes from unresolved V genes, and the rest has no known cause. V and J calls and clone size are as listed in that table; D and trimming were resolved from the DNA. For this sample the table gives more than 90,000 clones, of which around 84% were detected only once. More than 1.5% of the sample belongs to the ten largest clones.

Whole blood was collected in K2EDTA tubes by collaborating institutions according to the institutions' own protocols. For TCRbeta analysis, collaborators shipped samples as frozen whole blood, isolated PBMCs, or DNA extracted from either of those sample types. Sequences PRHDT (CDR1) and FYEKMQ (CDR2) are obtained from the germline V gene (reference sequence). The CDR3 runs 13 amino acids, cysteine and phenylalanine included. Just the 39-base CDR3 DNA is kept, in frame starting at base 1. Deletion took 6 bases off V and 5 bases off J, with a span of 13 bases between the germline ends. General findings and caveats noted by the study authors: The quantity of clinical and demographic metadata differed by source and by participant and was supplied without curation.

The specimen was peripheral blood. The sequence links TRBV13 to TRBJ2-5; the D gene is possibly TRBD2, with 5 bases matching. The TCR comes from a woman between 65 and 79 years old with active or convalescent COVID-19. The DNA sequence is TGTGCCAGCAGAGAGGGAGTAGGGGAGACCCAGTACTTC. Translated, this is CASREGVGETQYF.